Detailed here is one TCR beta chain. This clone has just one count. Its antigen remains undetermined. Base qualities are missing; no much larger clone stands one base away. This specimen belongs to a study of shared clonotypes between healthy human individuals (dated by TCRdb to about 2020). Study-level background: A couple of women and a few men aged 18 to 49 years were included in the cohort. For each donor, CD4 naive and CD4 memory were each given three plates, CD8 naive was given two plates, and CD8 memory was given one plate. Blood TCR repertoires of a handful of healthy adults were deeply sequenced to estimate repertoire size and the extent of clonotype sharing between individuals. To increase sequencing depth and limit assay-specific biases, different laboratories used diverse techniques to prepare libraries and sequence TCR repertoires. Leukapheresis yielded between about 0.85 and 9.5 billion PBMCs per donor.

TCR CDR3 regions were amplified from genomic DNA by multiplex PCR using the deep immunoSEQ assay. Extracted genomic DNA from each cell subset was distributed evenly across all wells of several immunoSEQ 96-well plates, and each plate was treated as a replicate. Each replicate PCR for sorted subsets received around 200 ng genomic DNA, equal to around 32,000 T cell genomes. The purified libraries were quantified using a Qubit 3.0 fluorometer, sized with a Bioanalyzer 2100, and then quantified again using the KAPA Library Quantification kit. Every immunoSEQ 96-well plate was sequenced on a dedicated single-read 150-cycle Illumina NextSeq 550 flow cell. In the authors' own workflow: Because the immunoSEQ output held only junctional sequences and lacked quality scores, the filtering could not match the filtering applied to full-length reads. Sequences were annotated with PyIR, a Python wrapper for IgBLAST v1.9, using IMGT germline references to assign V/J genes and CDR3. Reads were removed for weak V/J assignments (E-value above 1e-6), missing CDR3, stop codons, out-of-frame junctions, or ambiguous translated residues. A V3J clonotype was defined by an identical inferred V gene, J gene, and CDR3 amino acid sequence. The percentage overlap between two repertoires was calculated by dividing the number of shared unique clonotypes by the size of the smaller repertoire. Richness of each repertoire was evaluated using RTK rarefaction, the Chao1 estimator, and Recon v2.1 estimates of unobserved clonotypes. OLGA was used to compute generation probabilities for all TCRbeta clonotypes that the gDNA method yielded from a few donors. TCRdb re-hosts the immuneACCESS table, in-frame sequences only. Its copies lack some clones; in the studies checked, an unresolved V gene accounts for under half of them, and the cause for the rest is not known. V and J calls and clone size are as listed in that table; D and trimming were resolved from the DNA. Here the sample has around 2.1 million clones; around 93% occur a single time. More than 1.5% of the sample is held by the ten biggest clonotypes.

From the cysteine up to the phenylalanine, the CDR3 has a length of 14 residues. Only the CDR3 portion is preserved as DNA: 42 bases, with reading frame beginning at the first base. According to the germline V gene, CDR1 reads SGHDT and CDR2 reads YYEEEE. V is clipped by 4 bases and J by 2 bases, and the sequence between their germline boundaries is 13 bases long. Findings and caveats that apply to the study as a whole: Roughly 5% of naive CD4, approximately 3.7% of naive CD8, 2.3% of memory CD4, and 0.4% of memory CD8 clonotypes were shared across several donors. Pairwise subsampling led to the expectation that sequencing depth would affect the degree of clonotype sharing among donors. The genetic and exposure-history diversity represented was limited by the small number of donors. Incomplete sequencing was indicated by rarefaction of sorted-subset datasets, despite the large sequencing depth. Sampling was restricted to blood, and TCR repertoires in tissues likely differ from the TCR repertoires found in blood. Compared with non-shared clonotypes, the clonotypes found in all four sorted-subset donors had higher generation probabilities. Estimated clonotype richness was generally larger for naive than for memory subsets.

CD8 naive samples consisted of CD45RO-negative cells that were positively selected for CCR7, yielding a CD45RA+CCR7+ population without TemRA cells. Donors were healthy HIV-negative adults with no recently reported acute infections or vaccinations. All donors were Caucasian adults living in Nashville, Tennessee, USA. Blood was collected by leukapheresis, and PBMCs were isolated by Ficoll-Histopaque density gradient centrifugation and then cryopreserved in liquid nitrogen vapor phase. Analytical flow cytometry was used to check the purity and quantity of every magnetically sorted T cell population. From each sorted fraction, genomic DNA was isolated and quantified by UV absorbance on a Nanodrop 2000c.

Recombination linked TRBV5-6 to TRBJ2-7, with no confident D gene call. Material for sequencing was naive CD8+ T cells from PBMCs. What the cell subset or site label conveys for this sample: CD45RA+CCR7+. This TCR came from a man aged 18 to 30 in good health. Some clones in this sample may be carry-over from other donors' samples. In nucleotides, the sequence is TGTGCCAGCAGCCATATACAGAACACCTACGAGCAGTACTTC. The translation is CASSHIQNTYEQYF.